The present T cell receptor beta chain was sequenced within a study of blood T cell repertoires in COVID-19. Study-wide background: Samples of COVID-19 (acute and convalescent) were obtained from the United States, Italy and Spain. T cells, B-cell-depleted T cells, or PBMCs provided the cDNA or gDNA that served as material.

Repertoires were generated with immunoSEQ multiplex PCR, while TCRdb's copy carries only in-frame clones and drops some. The table has 200,000 to 250,000 clones, around 85% seen once. V shed 0 bases and J shed 5 bases, with 7 bases lying between them. The CDR3 loop spans 13 amino acids. Germline V lookup: CDR1 SGHDN, CDR2 FVKESK. Sequencing was performed on PBMCs or T cells enriched from blood (not recorded which). The rearrangement links TRBV14 to TRBJ1-2; the D gene is possibly TRBD1 (5 bases). This TCR was sampled from a woman aged 50 to 60 in a cohort exposed to, infected with or recovered from COVID-19 (not recorded which). CDR3 DNA: TGTGCCAGCAGCCAAGACAGGGCGTATGGCTACACCTTC. This gives the protein CASSQDRAYGYTF. Filled out from reference TRBV14 and TRBJ1-2, the complete variable domain reads EAGVTQFPSHSVIEKGQTVTLRCDPISGHDNLYWYRRVMGKEIKFLLHFVKESKQDESGMPNNRFLAERTGGTYSTLKVQPAELEDSGVYFCASSQDRAYGYTFGSGTRLTVV.